This TCR beta chain appears in the sequencing data of a study of T-cell reconstitution after alpha-beta-depleted transplantation in children. This clonotype was recorded a few times. The CDR3 covers 14 residues. V was trimmed by 5 bases and J by 5 bases, leaving 15 bases between them. Unique molecular identifiers tagged the TCRbeta library. Each CDR3 protein is one row after TCRdb ran MiXCR on the PCR reads. In the table there are around 420,000 distinct CDR3 sequences, about 16% of which are singletons. The rearrangement uses TRBV12-3 or TRBV12-4 and TRBJ2-5; possible D gene TRBD1, 7 bases. The sequence was obtained from a boy in the first two years of life who had a stem cell transplant for Wiskott-Aldrich syndrome, so the T cells may come from the graft donor. The specimen comprised PBMCs, mostly from graft donor cells, sampled 360 days after TCRalphabeta/CD19-depleted stem cell transplant. The CDR3 DNA reads as TGTGCCAGCAGTGCCGCAGGGGGGACGGAGACCCAGTACTTC. Its protein product is CASSAAGGTETQYF.